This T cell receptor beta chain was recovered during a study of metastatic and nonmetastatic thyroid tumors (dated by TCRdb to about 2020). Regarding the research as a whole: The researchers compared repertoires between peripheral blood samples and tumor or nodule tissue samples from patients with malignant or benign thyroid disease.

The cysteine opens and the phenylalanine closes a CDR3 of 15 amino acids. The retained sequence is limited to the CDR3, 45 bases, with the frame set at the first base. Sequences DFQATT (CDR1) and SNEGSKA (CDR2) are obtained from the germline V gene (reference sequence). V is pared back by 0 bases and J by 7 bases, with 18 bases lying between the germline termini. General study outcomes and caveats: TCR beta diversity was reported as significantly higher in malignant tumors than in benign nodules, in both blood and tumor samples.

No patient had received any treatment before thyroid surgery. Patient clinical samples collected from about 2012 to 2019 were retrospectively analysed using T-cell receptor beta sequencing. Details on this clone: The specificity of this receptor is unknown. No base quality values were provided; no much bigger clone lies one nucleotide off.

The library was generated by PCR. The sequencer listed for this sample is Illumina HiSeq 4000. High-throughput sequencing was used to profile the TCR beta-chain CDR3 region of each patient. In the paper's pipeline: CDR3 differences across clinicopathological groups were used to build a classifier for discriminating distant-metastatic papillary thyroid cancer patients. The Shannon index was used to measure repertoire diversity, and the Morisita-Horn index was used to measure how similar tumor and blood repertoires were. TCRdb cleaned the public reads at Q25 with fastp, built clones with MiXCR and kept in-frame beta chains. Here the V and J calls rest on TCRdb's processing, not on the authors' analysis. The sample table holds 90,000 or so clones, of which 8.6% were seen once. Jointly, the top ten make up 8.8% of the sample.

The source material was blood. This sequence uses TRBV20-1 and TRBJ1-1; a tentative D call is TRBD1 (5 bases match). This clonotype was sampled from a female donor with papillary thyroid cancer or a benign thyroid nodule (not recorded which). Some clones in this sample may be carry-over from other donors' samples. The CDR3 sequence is CSARDGGGDQGEAFF. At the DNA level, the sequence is TGCAGTGCTAGAGATGGGGGTGGGGATCAGGGTGAAGCTTTCTTT.